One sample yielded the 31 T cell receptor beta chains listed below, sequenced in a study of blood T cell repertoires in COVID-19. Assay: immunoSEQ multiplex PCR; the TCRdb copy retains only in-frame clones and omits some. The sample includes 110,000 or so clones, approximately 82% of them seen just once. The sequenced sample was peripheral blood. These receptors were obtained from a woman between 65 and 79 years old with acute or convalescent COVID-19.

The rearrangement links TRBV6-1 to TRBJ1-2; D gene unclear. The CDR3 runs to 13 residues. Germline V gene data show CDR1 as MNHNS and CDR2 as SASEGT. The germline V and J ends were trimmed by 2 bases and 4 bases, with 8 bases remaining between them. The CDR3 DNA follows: TGTGCCAGCAGTGAAATGGCCCGCTATGGCTACACCTTC. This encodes CASSEMARYGYTF.

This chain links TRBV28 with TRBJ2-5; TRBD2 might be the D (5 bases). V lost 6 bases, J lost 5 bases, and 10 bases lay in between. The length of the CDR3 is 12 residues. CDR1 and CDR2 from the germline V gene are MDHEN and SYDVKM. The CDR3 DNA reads TGTGCCAGCAGGGAGGTGGGCGAGACCCAGTACTTC. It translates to CASREVGETQYF.

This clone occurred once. This CDR3 reads CASGLVNRGGAYYGYTF. CDR3 coding DNA: TGTGCTAGTGGTTTGGTAAATCGTGGGGGCGCGTACTATGGCTACACCTTC. The rearrangement joins TRBV12-5 to TRBJ1-2; the D gene is possibly TRBD1 (6 bases). CDR3 length equals 17 residues. V shed 0 bases and J shed 3 bases, with 17 bases lying between them. Germline-derived CDR1 and CDR2 are LGHNT and FRNRAP.

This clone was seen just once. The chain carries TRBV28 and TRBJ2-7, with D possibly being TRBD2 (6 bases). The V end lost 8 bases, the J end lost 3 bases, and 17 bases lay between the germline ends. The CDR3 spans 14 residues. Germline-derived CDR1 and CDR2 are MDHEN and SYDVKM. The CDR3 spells CASAPGTLGYEQYV. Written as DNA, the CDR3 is TGTGCCAGCGCTCCCGGGACTTTGGGCTACGAGCAGTACGTC.

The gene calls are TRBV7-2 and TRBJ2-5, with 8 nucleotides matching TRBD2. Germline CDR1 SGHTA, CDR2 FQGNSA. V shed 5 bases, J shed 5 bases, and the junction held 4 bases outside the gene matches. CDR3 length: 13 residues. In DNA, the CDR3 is TGTGCCAGCAGCCGACTAGCGATGGAGACCCAGTACTTC. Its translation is CASSRLAMETQYF.

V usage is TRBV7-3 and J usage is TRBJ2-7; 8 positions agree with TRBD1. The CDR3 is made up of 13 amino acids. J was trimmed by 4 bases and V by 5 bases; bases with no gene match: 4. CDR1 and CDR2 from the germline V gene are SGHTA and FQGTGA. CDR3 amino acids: CASSETGGYEQYF. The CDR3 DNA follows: TGTGCCAGCAGCGAAACAGGGGGATACGAGCAGTACTTC.

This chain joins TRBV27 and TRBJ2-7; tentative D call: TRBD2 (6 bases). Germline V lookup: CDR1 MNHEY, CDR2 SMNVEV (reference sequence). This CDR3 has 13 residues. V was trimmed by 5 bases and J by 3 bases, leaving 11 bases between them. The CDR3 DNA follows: TGTGCCAGCAGTCCCCGGGGACTCTACGAGCAGTACTTC. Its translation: CASSPRGLYEQYF.

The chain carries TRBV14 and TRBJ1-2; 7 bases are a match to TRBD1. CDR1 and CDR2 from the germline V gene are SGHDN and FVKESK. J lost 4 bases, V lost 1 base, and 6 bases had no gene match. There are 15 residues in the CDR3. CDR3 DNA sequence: TGTGCCAGCAGCCAAGGACAGGGAATAGGCTATGGCTACACCTTC. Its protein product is CASSQGQGIGYGYTF.

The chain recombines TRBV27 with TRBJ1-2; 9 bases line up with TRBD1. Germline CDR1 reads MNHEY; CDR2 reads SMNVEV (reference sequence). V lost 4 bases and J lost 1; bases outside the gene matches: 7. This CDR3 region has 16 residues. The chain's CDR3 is CASSSPLTGGNYGYTF. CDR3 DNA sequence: TGTGCCAGCAGTTCTCCTCTGACAGGGGGTAACTATGGCTACACCTTC.

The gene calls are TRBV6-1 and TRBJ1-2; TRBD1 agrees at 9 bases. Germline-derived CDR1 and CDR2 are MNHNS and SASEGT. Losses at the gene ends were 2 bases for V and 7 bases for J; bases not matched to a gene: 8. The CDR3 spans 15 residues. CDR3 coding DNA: TGTGCCAGCAGTGAACTAGGGACAGGGACCAGTGGCTACACCTTC. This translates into CASSELGTGTSGYTF.

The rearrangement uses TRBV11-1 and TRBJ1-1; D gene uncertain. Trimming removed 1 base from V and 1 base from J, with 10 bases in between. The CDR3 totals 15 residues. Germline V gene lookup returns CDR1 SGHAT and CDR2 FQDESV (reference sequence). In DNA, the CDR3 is TGTGCCAGCAGCTTAGGTCGGGAGAGGAACACTGAAGCTTTCTTT. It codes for CASSLGRERNTEAFF.

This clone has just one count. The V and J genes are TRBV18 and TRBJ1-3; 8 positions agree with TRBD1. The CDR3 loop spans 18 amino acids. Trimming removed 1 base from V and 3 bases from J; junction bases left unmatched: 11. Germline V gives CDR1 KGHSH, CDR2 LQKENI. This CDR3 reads CASSPQRNQGARGNTIYF. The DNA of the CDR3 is TGTGCCAGCTCACCACAACGGAATCAGGGGGCGCGTGGAAACACCATATATTTT.

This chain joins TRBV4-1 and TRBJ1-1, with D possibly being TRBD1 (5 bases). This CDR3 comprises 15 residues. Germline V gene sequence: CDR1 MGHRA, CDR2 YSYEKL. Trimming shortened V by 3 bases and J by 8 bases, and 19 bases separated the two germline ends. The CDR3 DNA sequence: TGCGCCAGCAGCCACGCCCGGGGGGGTGGGACGGAAGCTTTCTTT. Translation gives CASSHARGGGTEAFF.

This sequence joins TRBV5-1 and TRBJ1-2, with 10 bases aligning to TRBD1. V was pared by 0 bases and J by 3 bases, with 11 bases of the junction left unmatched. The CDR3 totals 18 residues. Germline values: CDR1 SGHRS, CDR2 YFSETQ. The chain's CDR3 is CASSLGLGTGVTDYGYTF. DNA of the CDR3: TGCGCCAGCAGCTTGGGGCTCGGGACAGGGGTTACAGACTATGGCTACACCTTC.

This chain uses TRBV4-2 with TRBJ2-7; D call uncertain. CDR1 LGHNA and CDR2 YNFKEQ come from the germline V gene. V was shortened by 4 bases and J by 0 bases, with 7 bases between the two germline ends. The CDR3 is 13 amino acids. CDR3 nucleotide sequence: TGTGCCAGCAGCCGTACCGGCTCCTACGAGCAGTACTTC. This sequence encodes CASSRTGSYEQYF.

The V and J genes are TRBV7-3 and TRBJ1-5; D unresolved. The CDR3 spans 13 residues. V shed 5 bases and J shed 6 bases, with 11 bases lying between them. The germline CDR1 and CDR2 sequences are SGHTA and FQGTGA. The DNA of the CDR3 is TGTGCCAGCAGCCTAAACGGAGGTCAGCCCCAGCATTTT. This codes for CASSLNGGQPQHF.

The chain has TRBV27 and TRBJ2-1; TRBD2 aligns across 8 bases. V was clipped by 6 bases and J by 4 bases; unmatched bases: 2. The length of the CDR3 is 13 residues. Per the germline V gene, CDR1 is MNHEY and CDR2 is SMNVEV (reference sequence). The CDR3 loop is CASSLAGYNEQFF. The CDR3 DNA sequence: TGTGCCAGCAGCTTAGCGGGGTACAATGAGCAGTTCTTC.

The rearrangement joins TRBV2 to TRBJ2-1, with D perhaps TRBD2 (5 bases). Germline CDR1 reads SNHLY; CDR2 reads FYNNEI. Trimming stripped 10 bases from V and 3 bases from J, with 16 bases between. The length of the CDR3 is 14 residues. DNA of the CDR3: TGTGCCACCCTGGACGGGGTAAGCTACAATGAGCAGTTCTTC. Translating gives CATLDGVSYNEQFF.

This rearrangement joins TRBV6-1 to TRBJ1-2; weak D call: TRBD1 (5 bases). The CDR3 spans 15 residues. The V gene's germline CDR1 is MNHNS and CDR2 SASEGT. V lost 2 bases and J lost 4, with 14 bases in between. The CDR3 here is CASSEFQGRGYGYTF. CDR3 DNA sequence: TGTGCCAGCAGTGAATTCCAGGGAAGGGGCTATGGCTACACCTTC.

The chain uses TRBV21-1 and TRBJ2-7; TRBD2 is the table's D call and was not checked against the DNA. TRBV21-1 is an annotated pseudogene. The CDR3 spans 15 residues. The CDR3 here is CASSTPYLLTYEQYF. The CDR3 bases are TGTGCCAGCAGCACTCCCTACCTCCTAACCTACGAGCAGTACTTC.

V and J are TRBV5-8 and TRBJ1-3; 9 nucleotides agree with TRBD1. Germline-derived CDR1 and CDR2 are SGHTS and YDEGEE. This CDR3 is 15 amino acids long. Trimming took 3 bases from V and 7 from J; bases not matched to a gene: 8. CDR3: CASSSGTGLGNTIYF. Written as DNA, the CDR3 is TGTGCCAGCAGCTCCGGGACAGGGCTTGGCAACACCATATATTTT.

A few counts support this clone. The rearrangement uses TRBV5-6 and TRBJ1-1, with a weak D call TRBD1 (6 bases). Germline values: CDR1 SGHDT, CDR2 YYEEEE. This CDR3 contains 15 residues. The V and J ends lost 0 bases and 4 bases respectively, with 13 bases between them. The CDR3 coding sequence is TGTGCCAGCAGCTTGGCACAGGGTATTGGCACTGAAGCTTTCTTT. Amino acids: CASSLAQGIGTEAFF.

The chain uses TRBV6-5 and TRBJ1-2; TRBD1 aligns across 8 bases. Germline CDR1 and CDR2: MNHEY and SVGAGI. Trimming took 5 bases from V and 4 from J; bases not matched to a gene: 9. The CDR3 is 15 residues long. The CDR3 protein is CASSTLGGTGYGYTF. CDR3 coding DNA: TGTGCCAGCAGTACCTTGGGAGGGACAGGCTATGGCTACACCTTC.

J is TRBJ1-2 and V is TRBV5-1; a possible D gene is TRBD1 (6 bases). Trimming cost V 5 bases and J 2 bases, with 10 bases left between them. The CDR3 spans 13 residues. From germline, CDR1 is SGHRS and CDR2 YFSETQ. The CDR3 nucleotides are TGCGCCAGCAGACAGGGATCGAACTATGGCTACACCTTC. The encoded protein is CASRQGSNYGYTF.

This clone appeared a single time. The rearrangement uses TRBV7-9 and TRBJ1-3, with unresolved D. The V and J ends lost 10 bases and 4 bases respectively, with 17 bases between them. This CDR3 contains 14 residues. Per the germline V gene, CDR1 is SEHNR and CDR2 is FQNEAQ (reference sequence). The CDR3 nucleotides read TGTGCCACGGCAGGTATAGGTGGCGGAAACACCATATATTTT. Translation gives CATAGIGGGNTIYF.

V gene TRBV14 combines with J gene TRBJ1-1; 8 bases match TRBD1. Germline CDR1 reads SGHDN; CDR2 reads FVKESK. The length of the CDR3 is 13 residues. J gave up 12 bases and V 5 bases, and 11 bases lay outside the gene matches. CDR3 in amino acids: CASSSRGTGSPFF. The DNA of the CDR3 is TGTGCCAGCAGCTCTCGGGGGACAGGATCGCCTTTCTTT.

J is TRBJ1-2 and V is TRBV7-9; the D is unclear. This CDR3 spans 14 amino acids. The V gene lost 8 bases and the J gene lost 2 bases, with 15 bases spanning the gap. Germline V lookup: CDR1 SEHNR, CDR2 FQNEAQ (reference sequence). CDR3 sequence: CASHRPEGNYGYTF. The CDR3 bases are TGTGCCAGCCACAGACCGGAGGGAAACTATGGCTACACCTTC.

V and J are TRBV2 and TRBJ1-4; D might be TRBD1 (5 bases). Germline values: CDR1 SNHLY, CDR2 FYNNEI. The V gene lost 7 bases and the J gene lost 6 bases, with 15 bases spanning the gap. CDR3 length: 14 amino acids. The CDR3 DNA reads TGTGCCAGCACAACTAACAGGCAATATGAAAAACTGTTTTTT. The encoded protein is CASTTNRQYEKLFF.

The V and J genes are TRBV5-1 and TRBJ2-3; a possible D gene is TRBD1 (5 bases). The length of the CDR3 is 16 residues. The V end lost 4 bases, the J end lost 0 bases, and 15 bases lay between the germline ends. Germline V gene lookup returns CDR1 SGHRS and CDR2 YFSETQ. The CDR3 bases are TGCGCCAGCAGCCCAAGGACACATTCGAGCACAGATACGCAGTATTTT. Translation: CASSPRTHSSTDTQYF. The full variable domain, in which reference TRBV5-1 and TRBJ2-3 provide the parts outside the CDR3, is KAGVTQTPRYLIKTRGQQVTLSCSPISGHRSVSWYQQTPGQGLQFLFEYFSETQRNKGNFPGRFSGRQFSNSRSEMNVSTLELGDSALYLCASSPRTHSSTDTQYFGPGTRLTVL.

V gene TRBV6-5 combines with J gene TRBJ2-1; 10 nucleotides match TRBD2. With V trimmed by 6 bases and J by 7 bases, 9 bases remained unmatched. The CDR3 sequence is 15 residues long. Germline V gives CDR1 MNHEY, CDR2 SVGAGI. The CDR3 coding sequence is TGTGCCAGCAGGTTAGCTAGCGGGAGAGCGAATGAGCAGTTCTTC. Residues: CASRLASGRANEQFF.

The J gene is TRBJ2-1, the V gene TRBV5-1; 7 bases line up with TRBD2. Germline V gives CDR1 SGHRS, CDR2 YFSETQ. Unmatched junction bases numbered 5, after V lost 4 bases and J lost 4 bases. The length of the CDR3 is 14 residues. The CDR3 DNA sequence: TGCGCCAGCAGCCCCGGGACTACATACAATGAGCAGTTCTTC. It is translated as CASSPGTTYNEQFF. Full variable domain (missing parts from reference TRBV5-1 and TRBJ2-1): KAGVTQTPRYLIKTRGQQVTLSCSPISGHRSVSWYQQTPGQGLQFLFEYFSETQRNKGNFPGRFSGRQFSNSRSEMNVSTLELGDSALYLCASSPGTTYNEQFFGPGTRLTVL.